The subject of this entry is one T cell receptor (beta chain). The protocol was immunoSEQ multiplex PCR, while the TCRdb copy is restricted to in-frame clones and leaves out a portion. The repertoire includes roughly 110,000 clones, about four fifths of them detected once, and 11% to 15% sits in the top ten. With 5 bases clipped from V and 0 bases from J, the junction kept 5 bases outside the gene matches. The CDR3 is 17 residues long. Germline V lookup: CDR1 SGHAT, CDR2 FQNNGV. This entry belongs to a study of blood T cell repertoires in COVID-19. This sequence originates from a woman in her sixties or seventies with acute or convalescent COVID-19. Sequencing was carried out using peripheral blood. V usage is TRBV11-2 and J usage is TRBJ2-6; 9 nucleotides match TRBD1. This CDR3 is CASSPGQGISGANVLTF. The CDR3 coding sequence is TGTGCCAGCAGCCCTGGACAGGGGATCTCTGGGGCCAACGTCCTGACTTTC.